This TCR beta chain was sequenced during a study of T cell responses to AZD1222 COVID-19 vaccine. Some clones are missing from TCRdb's copy, which holds only in-frame ones; the method was immunoSEQ multiplex PCR. The sample has 85,000 or so clones; around 84% are singletons. V gave up 5 bases and J gave up 5 bases; unmatched junction bases: 5. CDR3 length: 15 residues. Germline V CDR1 and CDR2: MDHEN, SYDVKM. The sequencing used peripheral blood, collected 28 days after the second AZD1222 dose. This TCR was sampled from an adult who received the AZD1222 COVID-19 vaccine. This rearrangement joins TRBV28 to TRBJ1-6; 8 positions agree with TRBD1. The DNA for the CDR3 is TGTGCCAGCAGTCCAGGGGGCCCGGATAATTCACCCCTCCACTTT. Translated, it gives CASSPGGPDNSPLHF.